This entry lists 28 T cell receptor beta chains sequenced from one sample in a study of CD8 T cells in ankylosing spondylitis. TCRdb re-analysed the 5' RACE reads in MiXCR, keeping a single row per CDR3 protein. The sample yields some 840,000 distinct CDR3 sequences, over 9.5% seen once. No antigen has been assigned to these receptors. Regarding the study as a whole: Characteristic, it appeared, of ankylosing spondylitis blood was a TCR beta motif of several highly homologous variants.

The sequencing input was blood, either unsorted or a sorted T cell fraction (not recorded which). Receptors were obtained from a male donor with ankylosing spondylitis.

This clonotype was seen repeatedly, ten times or more. This rearrangement joins TRBV3-1 to TRBJ1-1; a possible D gene is TRBD1 (5 bases). V lost 6 bases, J lost 2 bases, and 16 bases lay in between. The germline V gene has CDR1 LGHDT and CDR2 YNNKEL (reference sequence). The CDR3 length is 15 residues. The CDR3 spells CASSPWGIANTEAFF. The CDR3 DNA follows: TGTGCCAGCAGTCCCTGGGGGATAGCTAACACTGAAGCTTTCTTT.

This clonotype was seen at least ten times. V and J are TRBV20-1 and TRBJ2-1, with TRBD1 matching 9 bases. Germline CDR1 reads DFQATT; CDR2 reads SNEGSKA (reference sequence). The CDR3 is made up of 14 amino acids. V was clipped by 3 bases and J by 8 bases; unmatched bases: 8. The CDR3, as DNA: TGCAGTGCTAGCCGGGACAGGGCGAATCATGAGCAGTTCTTC. Translating gives CSASRDRANHEQFF.

The genes are TRBV29-1 and TRBJ1-1; no clear D. Trimming took 4 bases from V and 0 from J, leaving 9 bases between them. Looked up from germline, CDR1 is SQVTM and CDR2 is ANQGSEA. The length of the CDR3 is 13 residues. The CDR3 DNA reads as TGCAGCGTTGCTCGGCTCATGAACACTGAAGCTTTCTTT. It codes for CSVARLMNTEAFF.

This clonotype has at least ten counts. The J gene is TRBJ2-2, the V gene TRBV2, with D unclear. In germline, CDR1 is SNHLY, CDR2 FYNNEI. V was cut by 7 bases and J by 6 bases, with 18 bases left in between. The CDR3 spans 15 residues. CDR3 region: CASKLRILLPGELFF. DNA of the CDR3: TGTGCCAGCAAATTGCGGATACTCTTACCCGGGGAGCTGTTTTTT.

The genes are TRBV10-3 and TRBJ2-7, with D possibly being TRBD2 (6 bases). Germline V lookup: CDR1 ENHRY, CDR2 SYGVKD. The CDR3 extends over 14 amino acids. V was clipped by 6 bases and J by 4 bases, with 16 bases between them. The CDR3 is CAIRFGGNQYEQYF. CDR3 coding DNA: TGTGCCATCAGGTTTGGGGGGAACCAATACGAGCAGTACTTC.

In its sample, this clonotype was seen a few times. The chain is built from TRBV5-1 and TRBJ2-3; D is perhaps TRBD2 (6 bases). V was clipped by 6 bases and J by 4 bases, with 15 bases between them. Germline-derived CDR1 and CDR2 are SGHRS and YFSETQ. CDR3 length: 14 amino acids. The CDR3 reads CASKSAEGADTQYF. DNA for the CDR3: TGCGCCAGCAAATCCGCGGAGGGTGCAGATACGCAGTATTTT.

This clonotype showed up many times. The chain combines TRBV7-2 with TRBJ2-1; the match to TRBD1 covers 9 bases. The germline V gene encodes CDR1 SGHTA and CDR2 FQGNSA. CDR3 size: 15 residues. The V gene end was trimmed by 4 bases and the J gene end by 1 base; junction bases not matched to a gene: 2. CDR3 residues: CASSSDRGSYNEQFF. CDR3 bases: TGTGCCAGCAGCTCGGACAGGGGTTCCTACAATGAGCAGTTCTTC.

The genes are TRBV7-9 and TRBJ2-2; TRBD2 is a possible D gene (6 bases). The CDR3 has 12 residues. The germline V gene has CDR1 SEHNR and CDR2 FQNEAQ (reference sequence). Trimming removed 4 bases at V and 8 bases at J, with 8 bases between. The CDR3 protein is CASSSLAGELFF. The CDR3, as DNA: TGTGCCAGCAGCTCTCTAGCGGGGGAGCTGTTTTTT.

This clonotype has just a few counts. The rearrangement links TRBV20-1 to TRBJ2-7; D is unresolved. The CDR3 spans 13 residues. V was clipped by 5 bases and J by 2 bases, with 13 bases between them. CDR1 and CDR2 (germline): DFQATT, SNEGSKA (reference sequence). The CDR3 is CSAPTQPAYEQYF. The CDR3 DNA follows: TGCAGTGCTCCGACTCAACCGGCCTACGAGCAGTACTTC.

This chain links TRBV9 with TRBJ2-3, with D tentatively TRBD2 (7 bases). Germline V gene sequence: CDR1 SGDLS, CDR2 YYNGEE. V was cut by 2 bases and J by 2 bases, with 12 bases left in between. This CDR3 comprises 15 residues. Here the CDR3 reads CASSVTGGHTDTQYF. The CDR3 coding sequence is TGTGCCAGCAGCGTGACGGGGGGACACACAGATACGCAGTATTTT.

The gene calls are TRBV11-1 and TRBJ2-1; D perhaps matches TRBD2 (5 bases). CDR1 and CDR2 (germline): SGHAT, FQDESV (reference sequence). The germline V and J ends were trimmed by 3 bases and 5 bases, with 11 bases remaining between them. This CDR3 has 14 amino acids. CDR3 sequence (DNA): TGTGCCAGCAGCTTCGGATATAGCGACAATGAGCAGTTCTTC. It translates to CASSFGYSDNEQFF.

In its sample, this clonotype was seen a few times. This chain joins TRBV6-4 and TRBJ2-1; D is possibly TRBD1 (6 bases). The CDR3 runs 15 residues. The germline V and J ends were trimmed by 4 bases and 5 bases, with 15 bases remaining between them. Germline CDR1 and CDR2: MRHNA and SNTAGT. The CDR3 bases are TGTGCCAGCAGTGCACAGGGATCTGGCCACAATGAGCAGTTCTTC. Its protein is CASSAQGSGHNEQFF.

This clonotype was seen a handful of times. The CDR3 bases are TGCAGTCAGGAGTCTAGCTCCTACAATGAGCAGTTCTTC. Translated: CSQESSSYNEQFF. The chain joins TRBV29-1 to TRBJ2-1, with D hard to call. There are 13 residues in the CDR3. The germline V gene has CDR1 SQVTM and CDR2 ANQGSEA.

This clonotype has at least ten counts. V and J are TRBV15 and TRBJ2-1; D remains ambiguous. V lost 1 base to trimming and J lost 2 bases, with 6 bases between them. Germline CDR1 is LNHNV and CDR2 is YYDKDF (reference sequence). The CDR3 contains 14 residues. The CDR3 reads CATSRAGAYNEQFF. The CDR3 DNA reads TGTGCCACCAGCAGAGCAGGTGCCTACAATGAGCAGTTCTTC.

For the CDR3, the DNA is TGTGCCAGCAGCTTACAGGGATCTTTTGGAAACACCATATATTTT. Translated, it gives CASSLQGSFGNTIYF. J is TRBJ1-3 and V is TRBV7-9; D is possibly TRBD1 (5 bases). Trimming removed 2 bases at V and 3 bases at J, with 11 bases between. Germline V gene data show CDR1 as SEHNR and CDR2 as FQNEAQ (reference sequence). CDR3 length: 15 residues.

This clonotype appeared many times. The chain combines TRBV10-3 with TRBJ2-2; TRBD2 agrees at 9 bases. The CDR3 runs to 15 residues. Germline assignment: CDR1 ENHRY and CDR2 SYGVKD. The V gene end was trimmed by 4 bases and the J gene end by 5 bases; junction bases not matched to a gene: 5. The CDR3 nucleotides read TGTGCCATCAGTGGAAGCGGGGGGCCGACCGGGGAGCTGTTTTTT. Translating gives CAISGSGGPTGELFF.

This clonotype was seen repeatedly, ten times or more. The chain uses TRBV7-2 and TRBJ2-1; no definite D call. This CDR3 is built from 17 residues. Trimming shortened V by 2 bases and J by 5 bases, and 19 bases separated the two germline ends. Germline V gene sequence: CDR1 SGHTA, CDR2 FQGNSA. The CDR3 sequence is CASSLRWGTPRDNEQFF. CDR3 in DNA: TGTGCCAGCAGCTTACGTTGGGGTACTCCTCGTGACAATGAGCAGTTCTTC.

This chain connects TRBV6-4 to TRBJ1-5; D possibly corresponds to TRBD1 (5 bases). Trimming removed 4 bases from V and 2 bases from J, with 12 bases in between. From germline, CDR1 is MRHNA and CDR2 SNTAGT. The CDR3 totals 15 residues. In nucleotides, the CDR3 is TGTGCCAGCAGTGTCCGGGGGTGGGGCAATCAGCCCCAGCATTTT. Translation gives CASSVRGWGNQPQHF.

The rearrangement links TRBV20-1 to TRBJ1-1; 7 bases are a match to TRBD1. This CDR3 spans 14 amino acids. Trimming cost V 1 base and J 2 bases; bases outside gene matches: 4. Germline V gene sequence: CDR1 DFQATT, CDR2 SNEGSKA (reference sequence). Here the CDR3 DNA reads TGCAGTGCTAGAGTCCGGGACAGAAACACTGAAGCTTTCTTT. Amino acid sequence: CSARVRDRNTEAFF.

This clonotype was recorded at least ten times. This rearrangement joins TRBV4-3 to TRBJ2-3; the D gene is possibly TRBD1 (6 bases). Germline V gene sequence: CDR1 LGHNA, CDR2 YSLEER. V lost 5 bases to trimming and J lost 6 bases, with 12 bases between them. The CDR3 runs to 13 residues. CDR3 in amino acids: CASSSTGRDTQYF. The CDR3 DNA reads as TGCGCCAGCAGCTCCACAGGGCGGGATACGCAGTATTTT.

The V gene is TRBV7-9, the J gene TRBJ2-1; 9 positions agree with TRBD1. The CDR3 is made up of 14 amino acids. J lost 8 bases, V lost 1 base, and 3 bases had no gene match. Germline V gives CDR1 SEHNR, CDR2 FQNEAQ (reference sequence). The CDR3 loop reads CASSLDGQGHEQFF. The DNA of the CDR3 is TGTGCCAGCAGCTTAGATGGACAGGGGCATGAGCAGTTCTTC.

The table lists this clonotype with a few counts. The chain couples TRBV6-5 to TRBJ2-7; possibly TRBD1 for D (6 bases). The CDR3 runs to 13 residues. Germline values: CDR1 MNHEY, CDR2 SVGAGI. V lost 4 bases and J lost 6, with 13 bases in between. In DNA form, the CDR3 reads TGTGCCAGCAGTTCGACAGGCATGAGCGAGCAGTACTTC. Translated, it gives CASSSTGMSEQYF.

This clonotype has a count of ten or more. The gene calls are TRBV5-1 and TRBJ2-1; TRBD1 matches 7 bases. CDR3 size: 14 residues. CDR1 and CDR2 from the germline V gene are SGHRS and YFSETQ. V shed 4 bases, J shed 4 bases, and the junction held 5 bases outside the gene matches. As DNA, the CDR3 is TGCGCCAGCAGCCCGAGACAGGGTTACAATGAGCAGTTCTTC. Translation gives CASSPRQGYNEQFF.

This clonotype was seen a handful of times. Its ends do not fully match the called genes, so a read error is possible. V usage is TRBV7-7 and J usage is TRBJ2-1; 10 nucleotides match TRBD2. CDR1 and CDR2 (germline): SSHAT, FNYEAQ (reference sequence). The CDR3 runs to 15 residues. CDR3 protein: CASSPLAGEFNEQFF. Written as DNA, the CDR3 is TGTGCTAGCAGCCCGCTAGCGGGAGAATTTAATGAGCAGTTCTTC.

The rearrangement joins TRBV5-1 to TRBJ2-5; 10 bases match TRBD1. This CDR3 has 15 amino acids. The germline V gene has CDR1 SGHRS and CDR2 YFSETQ. Unmatched junction bases numbered 9, after V lost 5 bases and J lost 5 bases. The CDR3 protein is CASRLDRGQMETQYF. The CDR3 DNA reads TGCGCCAGCAGATTAGACAGGGGGCAAATGGAGACCCAGTACTTC.

This clonotype occurred a few times. The V gene is TRBV5-1, the J gene TRBJ2-5; D perhaps matches TRBD1 (5 bases). The V gene's germline CDR1 is SGHRS and CDR2 YFSETQ. Trimming left V 2 bases short and J 5 bases short, with 10 bases between. CDR3 size: 13 residues. CDR3 protein: CASSFPGIETQYF. The CDR3 DNA reads TGCGCCAGCAGCTTTCCAGGGATCGAGACCCAGTACTTC.

This clonotype was recorded many times. The chain uses TRBV20-1 and TRBJ2-2; D possibly corresponds to TRBD1 (5 bases). This CDR3 spans 13 amino acids. The germline CDR1 and CDR2 sequences are DFQATT and SNEGSKA (reference sequence). The V end was cut by 5 bases, the J end by 4 bases, with 11 bases between. The CDR3 spells CSAYPTATGELFF. In DNA, the CDR3 is TGCAGTGCTTACCCGACAGCCACCGGGGAGCTGTTTTTT.

This clonotype was detected only a few times. The junction and the germline gene differ at one end; a read error may be behind it. The genes are TRBV6-2 or TRBV6-3 and TRBJ2-1; 8 nucleotides match TRBD1. Germline CDR1 is MNHEY and CDR2 is SVGEGT. This CDR3 is built from 12 residues. CDR3 bases: TGTGCCAGCAGCAACGCGCCGGACAGGGTAATCTTC. This translates into CASSNAPDRVIF.